This T cell receptor beta chain was captured in a study of long-term antiretroviral therapy in people with HIV. Each specimen consisted of about 0.9-10 million cryopreserved PBMC prior to extraction of DNA. To note about this clone: What it recognizes is unknown.

The immunoSEQ assay was v3.0, run at survey level. Data came from immunoSEQ multiplex PCR; TCRdb stores just in-frame clones and leaves some out. The sample carries about 21,000 clones, approximately 82% recorded once. V was pared by 3 bases and J by 7 bases, with 3 bases between. CDR1 and CDR2 (germline): MNHEY, SMNVEV (reference sequence). The CDR3 length is 11 residues. Study results and caveats: ART adherence, viral resistance and therapy changes went undocumented.

Specimen: unsorted PBMCs, collected 0.2 years after starting antiretroviral therapy. The chain couples TRBV27 to TRBJ1-4; D is ambiguous. This TCR came from a woman in her thirties with HIV. CDR3 region: CASSFGEKLFF. The CDR3 bases are TGTGCCAGCAGTTTCGGTGAAAAACTGTTTTTT.